A selection of T cell receptor beta chains follows, all from one sample in a study of cytomegalovirus exposure and HLA in healthy donors. The assay was immunoSEQ multiplex PCR, and TCRdb's table has in-frame clones only and misses some. The sample lists about 130,000 clones, over 75% occurring once. Sequencing used PBMCs. The receptors were sampled from a man in his thirties or forties in good health and CMV-seronegative. Each CDR3 is given with its conserved first and last residue. The D gene is left open where the match is weak. Expanded clones are given a class, and other clones once, few, many or no size at all.

TRBJ2-1	TRBV30	.	TRBD2	TGTGCCTGGAGTGGGGAACTAGCGGGAGTGTCTGAGCAGTTCTTC	CAWSGELAGVSEQFF
TRBJ2-1	TRBV29-1	.	.	TGCAGCGTTGACGGGGGTACCCTAGGGTTCTTC	CSVDGGTLGFF
TRBJ1-5	TRBV27	.	.	TGTGCCAGCAGTATGGGGACACCCGATAGCAATCAGCCCCAGCATTTT	CASSMGTPDSNQPQHF
TRBJ1-5	TRBV4-1	.	.	TGCGCCAGCAGCCAAGTACGCGCAGGGGTCAATCAGCCCCAGCATTTT	CASSQVRAGVNQPQHF
TRBJ2-7	TRBV6-5	.	.	TGTGCCAGCAGTAGATCAGGGGTCTCCTACGAGCAGTACTTC	CASSRSGVSYEQYF
TRBJ1-3	TRBV2	once	TRBD1	TGTGCCAGCACAAGACAGGGTCTCTCTGGAAACACCATATATTTT	CASTRQGLSGNTIYF
TRBJ1-5	TRBV5-4	.	TRBD1	TGTGCCAGCAGTGGTAAGACAGGGGGGGACGGAACGACCAATCAGCCCCAGCATTTT	CASSGKTGGDGTTNQPQHF
TRBJ2-1	TRBV30	.	TRBD2	TGTGCCTGGAGTGTACTTATTAGCGGGAGAGACGAGCAGTTCTTC	CAWSVLISGRDEQFF
TRBJ2-3	TRBV4-2	.	TRBD2	TGTGCCAGCAGCCAAGATCCCTTGGGGAGGGAGGATACGCAGTATTTT	CASSQDPLGREDTQYF
TRBJ2-7	TRBV29-1	.	TRBD1	TGCAGCGTTCGGGACAGTGAATACGAGCAGTACTTC	CSVRDSEYEQYF
TRBJ2-2	TRBV10-3	.	TRBD2	TGTGCCATCAGTGGGCTGGGGCGGGAGTCCGGGGAGCTGTTTTTT	CAISGLGRESGELFF